The T cell receptor beta chain under discussion was sequenced for a study of T cell changes during pregnancy in multiple sclerosis. Per the germline V gene, CDR1 is MGHRA and CDR2 is YSYEKL. V shed 0 bases and J shed 7 bases, with 31 bases lying between them. There are 20 residues in the CDR3. The protocol was immunoSEQ multiplex PCR, while the TCRdb copy is restricted to in-frame clones and leaves out a portion. The sample holds approximately 70,000 clones, just over 90% seen once. This TCR came from a female donor with multiple sclerosis, enrolled in a pregnancy study. V usage is TRBV4-1 and J usage is TRBJ2-7; D perhaps matches TRBD2 (6 bases). This specimen was peripheral blood, taken after pregnancy. CDR3 sequence: CASSQDSSGGEKAYYWEQYF. Written as DNA, the CDR3 is TGCGCCAGCAGCCAAGACTCAAGTGGAGGGGAAAAAGCCTACTACTGGGAGCAGTACTTC.